Each of the 17 T cell receptor beta chains below was sequenced from the same sample in a study of control samples from healthy donors and cancer patients. The assay was immunoSEQ multiplex PCR, and TCRdb's table has in-frame clones only and misses some. Among about 130,000 clones, approximately 94% were seen once, and the ten largest hold 3.6%. Specimen: blood. The receptors shown here come from a man aged 30 to 45 in good health.

This chain links TRBV7-2 with TRBJ2-7; 8 bases are shared with TRBD1. CDR1 is SGHTA and CDR2 is FQGNSA in the germline V gene. The CDR3 extends over 13 amino acids. V lost 5 bases and J lost 7; bases outside the gene matches: 7. DNA for the CDR3: TGTGCCAGCAGCCGGGACAGGATGGGTGAGCAGTACTTC. This codes for CASSRDRMGEQYF.

The chain employs TRBV2 and TRBJ1-5; the D is unclear. V dropped 4 bases and J dropped 5 bases, with 9 bases sitting between them. The germline CDR1 and CDR2 sequences are SNHLY and FYNNEI. CDR3 size: 13 residues. The DNA of the CDR3 is TGTGCCAGCAGTGGAGAGGTAGATCAGCCCCAGCATTTT. It codes for CASSGEVDQPQHF.

The chain combines TRBV21-1 with TRBJ2-7; the table's TRBD1 call for D was not verified on the DNA. TRBV21-1 is a listed pseudogene. CDR3 length: 17 amino acids. Here the CDR3 DNA reads TGTGCCAGCAGCTCAATATATCCGGGACAGGGGCCCTACGAGCAGTACTTC. Residues: CASSSIYPGQGPYEQYF.

The CDR3 coding sequence is TGCGCCAGCAGCCAAGATGGCGAGGCGTTTTCACCCCTCCACTTT. Translated, it gives CASSQDGEAFSPLHF. The chain uses TRBV4-3 and TRBJ1-6; D gene uncertain. Germline-derived CDR1 and CDR2 are LGHNA and YSLEER. CDR3 length equals 15 residues. V was cut by 0 bases and J by 9 bases, with 12 bases left in between.

The chain recombines TRBV13 with TRBJ1-4, with D perhaps matching TRBD1 (6 bases). The germline V and J ends were trimmed by 5 bases and 4 bases, with 17 bases remaining between them. Germline lookup yields CDR1 PRHDT and CDR2 FYEKMQ (reference sequence). The CDR3 spans 16 residues. Written as DNA, the CDR3 is TGTGCCAGCAGCGCTCATAGGGGGGGCGGTAATGAAAAACTGTTTTTT. Protein: CASSAHRGGGNEKLFF.

This clone appeared a single time. The V call is TRBV15, the J call TRBJ1-2, with D uncertain. The CDR3 sequence is 15 residues long. Germline values: CDR1 LNHNV, CDR2 YYDKDF (reference sequence). V was cut by 0 bases and J by 1 base, with 9 bases left in between. The CDR3 here is CATSRDRSSNYGYTF. In DNA, the CDR3 is TGTGCCACCAGCAGAGATCGCAGCAGTAACTATGGCTACACCTTC.

The count of this clone is one. This chain uses TRBV4-3 with TRBJ1-1, with 8 bases that match TRBD1. Per the germline V gene, CDR1 is LGHNA and CDR2 is YSLEER. The CDR3 spans 14 residues. V gave up 1 base and J gave up 11 bases; unmatched junction bases: 9. The CDR3 is CASSQVGQGASAFF. The CDR3 nucleotides read TGCGCCAGCAGCCAAGTTGGGCAGGGGGCTTCGGCTTTCTTT.

The chain couples TRBV9 to TRBJ1-6; D is unresolved. The V gene lost 0 bases and the J gene lost 8 bases, with 6 bases spanning the gap. The CDR3 is 13 amino acids. Germline assignment: CDR1 SGDLS and CDR2 YYNGEE. For the CDR3, the DNA is TGTGCCAGCAGCGTAGAGGTCGATTCACCCCTCCACTTT. It encodes CASSVEVDSPLHF.

This chain connects TRBV7-9 to TRBJ1-1; tentatively, D is TRBD1 (5 bases). Germline CDR1 is SEHNR and CDR2 is FQNEAQ (reference sequence). This CDR3 contains 13 residues. The ends were cut back, 5 bases at V and 5 bases at J, with 12 bases in the middle. CDR3 DNA: TGTGCCAGCAGCGTGGACGGGGGGACTGAAGCTTTCTTT. It translates to CASSVDGGTEAFF.

The V and J genes are TRBV19 and TRBJ2-5; D not certain. V shed 4 bases and J shed 1 base, with 7 bases lying between them. This CDR3 is 13 amino acids long. Germline CDR1 LNHDA, CDR2 SQIVND (reference sequence). CDR3 bases: TGTGCCAGTAGTAACACCCGCCAAGAGACCCAGTACTTC. Translation: CASSNTRQETQYF.

This clone came up a few times. The chain employs TRBV11-1 and TRBJ1-1; D remains unclear. CDR3 size: 14 residues. V was shortened by 3 bases and J by 1 base, with 9 bases between the two germline ends. Per the germline V gene, CDR1 is SGHAT and CDR2 is FQDESV (reference sequence). In DNA form, the CDR3 reads TGTGCCAGCAGCTTCCCAGGATCGAACACTGAAGCTTTCTTT. Its translation is CASSFPGSNTEAFF.

The rearrangement uses TRBV7-2 and TRBJ1-2; D is unresolved. Trimming took 5 bases from V and 5 from J, leaving 15 bases between them. The CDR3 is 14 residues long. In germline, CDR1 is SGHTA, CDR2 FQGNSA. CDR3 sequence (DNA): TGTGCCAGCAGCCCCCCCGTCAGTAATTATGGCTACACCTTC. Its protein is CASSPPVSNYGYTF.

The J gene is TRBJ1-2, the V gene TRBV6-2 or TRBV6-3, with a possible D match to TRBD1 (6 bases). Trimming pared 3 bases from V and 4 bases from J, leaving 18 bases between. This CDR3 spans 16 amino acids. Germline V gene lookup returns CDR1 MNHEY and CDR2 SVGEGT. The CDR3 region has the DNA TGTGCCAGCAGTTATCTCGGACAGAACCGATTCTATGGCTACACCTTC. Protein: CASSYLGQNRFYGYTF.

This chain links TRBV9 with TRBJ1-2; unclear D gene. V lost 0 bases, J lost 5 bases, and 8 bases lay in between. The CDR3 covers 13 residues. Germline-derived CDR1 and CDR2 are SGDLS and YYNGEE. Written as DNA, the CDR3 is TGTGCCAGCAGCGTAGACGAGGGTTATGGCTACACCTTC. This codes for CASSVDEGYGYTF.

This clone was observed a few times. The genes are TRBV5-1 and TRBJ2-7; D is unclear. V lost 2 bases to trimming and J lost 0 bases, with 0 bases between them. The CDR3 has 11 residues. Germline V CDR1 and CDR2: SGHRS, YFSETQ. The CDR3 is CASSFSYEQYF. Written as DNA, the CDR3 is TGCGCCAGCAGCTTCTCCTACGAGCAGTACTTC.

The genes are TRBV27 and TRBJ1-2, with D tentatively TRBD1 (6 bases). The length of the CDR3 is 14 residues. Trimming pared 5 bases from V and 1 base from J, leaving 11 bases between. Germline assignment: CDR1 MNHEY and CDR2 SMNVEV (reference sequence). CDR3: CASSLRTDNYGYTF. The DNA for the CDR3 is TGTGCCAGCAGTCTCAGGACAGATAACTATGGCTACACCTTC.

The CDR3 region is CASRRTGGASYNEQFF. The CDR3 nucleotides read TGTGCCAGCAGGCGGACAGGGGGTGCCTCCTACAATGAGCAGTTCTTC. The genes are TRBV3-1 (or the pseudogene TRBV3-2) and TRBJ2-1; 10 bases fit TRBD1. With 6 bases clipped from V and 0 bases from J, the junction kept 5 bases outside the gene matches. The CDR3 has 16 amino acids. The germline CDR1 and CDR2 sequences are LGHDT and YNNKEL (reference sequence).